This TCR beta chain was found in a study of graft-versus-host responses after intestinal transplantation. The overall study: Anti-thymocyte globulin was used for induction in all recipients, who then took tacrolimus and steroids for approximately 3 years. The study's findings and limits: The study associated peak circulating GvH clone levels with early post-transplant HvG declines. Graft-donor T cell macrochimerism coincided with high graft-versus-host to host-versus-graft clonal ratios in allografts. GvH clones surfaced in recipient marrow, some emerging earlier in ileum or blood.

TCRdb keeps only in-frame clones here, not all; method: immunoSEQ multiplex PCR. The sample lists 80,000 to 100,000 clones, roughly nine tenths seen once, with more than 0.15% in the top ten. This clone showed up just once. The antigen remains undetermined. Between the trimmed V and J ends, which lost 2 bases and 2 bases, there was a span of 12 bases. CDR1 and CDR2 from the germline V gene are GTSNPN and SVGIG (reference sequence). The CDR3 has 14 amino acids. This chain uses TRBV30 with TRBJ1-2; TRBD1 might be the D (6 bases). Specimen: unstimulated CD4+ T cells sorted from spleen or lymph node cells, collected before intestinal transplant. The clonotype originates from a human donor who received an intestinal transplant. The CDR3 nucleotides are TGTGCCTGGAGTACCAAAACAGGGAACTATGGCTACACCTTC. Its protein product is CAWSTKTGNYGYTF.